This T cell receptor (beta chain) was observed in a study of blood T cells in healthy people across ages. About the research overall: When template switching was applied, about one barcoded beta molecule was captured per two T cells.

This clonotype is medium-sized within its sample. With a J-beta primer mix and a sample-barcoded 5' primer, a second PCR ran about 6 to 11 cycles. MiXCR, applied by TCRdb to the 5' RACE reads, yields one record per CDR3 protein. The sample holds about 800,000 distinct CDR3 sequences; 20% to 30% are singletons and the top ten take more than 3%. Trimming removed 3 bases at V and 6 bases at J, with 16 bases between. CDR1 is SGHNT, CDR2 YYREEE, per germline (reference sequence). This CDR3 contains 14 residues. The same data also went into a second study, on T cells of mothers and their children. That paper notes: Three mothers and their six children, all healthy Caucasians, donated. Using the M1S primer, the second PCR added sample barcodes along with 2-4 random nucleotides.

Sequencing used blood. The receptor's source is a boy younger than 18 in good health. The rearrangement links TRBV5-4 to TRBJ2-7; D is perhaps TRBD1 or TRBD2 (5 bases each). CDR3 amino acids: CASSSGTAVGEQYF. The CDR3 coding sequence is TGTGCCAGCAGCTCCGGGACCGCAGTGGGCGAGCAGTACTTC.